Given below is one TCR beta chain in context. Germline CDR1 is LGHNA and CDR2 is YNFKEQ. V was cut by 0 bases and J by 4 bases, with 11 bases left in between. The CDR3 spans 15 residues. This sample stems from a study of cytomegalovirus exposure and HLA in healthy donors. The PCR ran on 60 Vbeta and 13 Jbeta primers. Sequenced by immunoSEQ multiplex PCR; TCRdb stores in-frame clones only, minus some. The top ten clones hold 3% to 5% of a sample with roughly 120,000 clones, 80% to 85% of them seen once. The sequenced material came from PBMCs. The chain has TRBV4-2 and TRBJ2-3; the D gene is possibly TRBD2 (5 bases). The sequence was obtained from a woman aged 25 to 45 in good health and CMV-seronegative. CDR3 protein: CASSQEFRGADTQYF. The DNA for the CDR3 is TGTGCCAGCAGCCAAGAATTCCGGGGAGCAGATACGCAGTATTTT.